This T cell receptor (beta chain) was captured by sequencing in a study of OX40 agonist ivuxolimab in advanced cancers. Trimming took 2 bases from V and 0 from J; bases not matched to a gene: 5. Germline lookup yields CDR1 SGHVS and CDR2 FNYEAQ. The CDR3 spans 16 residues. Produced via immunoSEQ multiplex PCR; TCRdb's table is partial and in-frame only. The sample includes approximately 77,000 clones, 70% to 90% of them seen just once. Baseline was the first blood sampling point, followed by cycle 4 day 1 and cycle 7 day 1. Sequenced material: CD4+ or CD8+ T cells sorted from blood, taken in a trial of the OX40 agonist ivuxolimab. The receptor was derived from an adult with an advanced solid tumor such as melanoma, head and neck, liver or kidney cancer. This chain joins TRBV7-6 and TRBJ2-3, with TRBD1 matching over 7 bases. CDR3 amino acids: CASSLFLGQSTDTQYF. The CDR3 DNA sequence: TGTGCCAGCAGCTTATTCTTGGGACAGAGCACAGATACGCAGTATTTT.